This entry is about one T cell receptor (beta chain). The repertoire was sequenced with immunoSEQ multiplex PCR; TCRdb's copy has only in-frame clones and lacks some. The repertoire includes some 23,000 clones, 60% to 85% of them detected once, and about 8.6% sits in the top ten. These data are taken from a study of PD-1 blockade in classical Hodgkin lymphoma. Brentuximab vedotin exposure varied, and every patient relapsed after autologous stem cell transplantation. Complete response, partial response or progressive disease were the best responses. CDR1 is MNHEY and CDR2 is SMNVEV in the germline V gene (reference sequence). Trimming pared 3 bases from V and 2 bases from J, leaving 7 bases between. This CDR3 is built from 14 residues.

The TCR originated in a human donor with classical Hodgkin lymphoma. The sample here was peripheral blood mononuclear cells (PBMCs), taken before the second cycle of nivolumab. This chain joins TRBV27 and TRBJ1-4; maybe TRBD1 (5 bases). CDR3 in DNA: TGTGCCAGCAGTTTCAGGGAGACTAATGAAAAACTGTTTTTT. This codes for CASSFRETNEKLFF.